This T cell receptor beta chain was sequenced in a study of OX40 agonist ivuxolimab in advanced cancers. The study's findings and limits: It was not determined which antigens were specifically recognized by the peripheral T cells that had undergone clonal expansion. In a subset of nonresponders, normalized T-cell clonal expansion was also low.

Autoimmune disease history or systemic immunosuppression excluded patients. Clones were sequenced by immunoSEQ multiplex PCR, and TCRdb holds only the in-frame ones, with some missing. This table holds about 35,000 clones, just under 80% found once. With regard to this clone: Its matching antigen is unknown.

V was trimmed by 8 bases and J by 1 base, leaving 20 bases between them. Germline V CDR1 and CDR2: SQVTM, ANQGSEA. There are 15 residues in the CDR3. The material was CD4+ or CD8+ T cells sorted from blood, obtained in a trial of the OX40 agonist ivuxolimab. This rearrangement joins TRBV29-1 to TRBJ2-5; D tentatively reads TRBD1 or TRBD2 (5 bases each). The receptor was derived from an adult with an advanced solid tumor such as melanoma, head and neck, liver or kidney cancer. CDR3 protein: CSYSSIGAVQETQYF. CDR3 bases: TGCAGCTATTCTTCAATCGGGGCAGTCCAAGAGACCCAGTACTTC.